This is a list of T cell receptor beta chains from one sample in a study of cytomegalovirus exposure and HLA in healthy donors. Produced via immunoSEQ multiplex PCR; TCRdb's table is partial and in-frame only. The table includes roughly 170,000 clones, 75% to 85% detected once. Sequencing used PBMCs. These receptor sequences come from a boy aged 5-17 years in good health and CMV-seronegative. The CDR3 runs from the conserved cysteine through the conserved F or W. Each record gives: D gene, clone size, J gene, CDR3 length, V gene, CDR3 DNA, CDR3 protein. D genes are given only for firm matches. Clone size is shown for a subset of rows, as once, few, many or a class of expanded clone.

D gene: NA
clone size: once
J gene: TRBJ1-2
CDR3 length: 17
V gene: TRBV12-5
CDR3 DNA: TGTGCTAGTGGTTTGGACCAACTCCGGGGGTCTAACTATGGCTACACCTTC
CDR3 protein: CASGLDQLRGSNYGYTF

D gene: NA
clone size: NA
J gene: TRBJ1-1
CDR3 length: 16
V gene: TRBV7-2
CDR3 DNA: TGTGCCAGCCGCCTCGCGAGTGTCCCTCTGAACACTGAAGCTTTCTTT
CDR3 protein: CASRLASVPLNTEAFF

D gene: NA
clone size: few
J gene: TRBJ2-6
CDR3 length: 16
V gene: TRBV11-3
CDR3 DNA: TGTGCCAGCAGCGGAGAGGGGACATCTGGGGCCAACGTCCTGACTTTC
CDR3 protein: CASSGEGTSGANVLTF

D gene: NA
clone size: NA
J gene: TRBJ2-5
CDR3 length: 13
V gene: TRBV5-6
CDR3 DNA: TGTGCCAGCAGCTCAGGGAGGCAAGAGACCCAGTACTTC
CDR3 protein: CASSSGRQETQYF

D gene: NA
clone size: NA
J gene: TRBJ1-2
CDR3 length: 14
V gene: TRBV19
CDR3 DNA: TGTGCCAGTAGTTTTTATGACAGAGATTATGGCTACACCTTC
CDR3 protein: CASSFYDRDYGYTF

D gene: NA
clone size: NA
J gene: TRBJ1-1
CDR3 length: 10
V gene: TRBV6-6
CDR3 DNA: TGTGCCAGCAGTGACAGGGAAGCTTTCTTT
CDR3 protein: CASSDREAFF

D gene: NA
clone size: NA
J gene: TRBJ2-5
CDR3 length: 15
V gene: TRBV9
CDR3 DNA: TGTGCCAGCAGCGTAGATATTACGGGGAAAGAGACCCAGTACTTC
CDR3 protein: CASSVDITGKETQYF

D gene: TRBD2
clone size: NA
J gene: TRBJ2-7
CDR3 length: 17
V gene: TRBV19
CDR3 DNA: TGTGCCAGTAGTTTAACCAGCGGGAGGGCCAGTGCCTACGAGCAGTACTTC
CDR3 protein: CASSLTSGRASAYEQYF

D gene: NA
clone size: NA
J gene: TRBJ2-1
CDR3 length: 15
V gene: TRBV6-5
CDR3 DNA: TGTGCCAGCAGACCCCGATGGAGCTCCTACAATGAGCAGTTCTTC
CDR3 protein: CASRPRWSSYNEQFF

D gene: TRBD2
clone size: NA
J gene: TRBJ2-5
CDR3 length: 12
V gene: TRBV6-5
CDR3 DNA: TGTGCCAGCAGCCTAGGCGGGGGGACCCAGTACTTC
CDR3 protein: CASSLGGGTQYF

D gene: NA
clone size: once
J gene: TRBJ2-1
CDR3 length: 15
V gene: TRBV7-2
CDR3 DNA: TGTGCCAGCACCACCGGTGGGGGGGGGCTAAGTGAGCAGTTCTTC
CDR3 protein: CASTTGGGGLSEQFF

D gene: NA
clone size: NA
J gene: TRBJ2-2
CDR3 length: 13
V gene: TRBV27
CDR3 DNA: TGTGCCAGCGGGACTCTGAACACCGGGGAGCTGTTTTTT
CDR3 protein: CASGTLNTGELFF

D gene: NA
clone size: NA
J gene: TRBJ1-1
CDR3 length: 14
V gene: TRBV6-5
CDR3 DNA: TGTGCCAGCAGTTATCGGGGGGCTTACACTGAAGCTTTCTTT
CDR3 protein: CASSYRGAYTEAFF

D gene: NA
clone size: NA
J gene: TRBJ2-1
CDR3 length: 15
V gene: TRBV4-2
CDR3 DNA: TGTGCCAGCAGCCAAAGATTAGCGGAAGACAATGAGCAGTTCTTC
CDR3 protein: CASSQRLAEDNEQFF

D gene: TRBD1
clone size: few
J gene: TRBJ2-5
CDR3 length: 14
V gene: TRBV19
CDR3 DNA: TGTGCCAGTAGTATGACAGGGGTGGTAGAGACCCAGTACTTC
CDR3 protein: CASSMTGVVETQYF

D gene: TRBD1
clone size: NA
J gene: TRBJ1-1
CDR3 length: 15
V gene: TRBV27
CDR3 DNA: TGTGCCAGCAGTGAAAAGGACAGGGCCTACACTGAAGCTTTCTTT
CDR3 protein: CASSEKDRAYTEAFF

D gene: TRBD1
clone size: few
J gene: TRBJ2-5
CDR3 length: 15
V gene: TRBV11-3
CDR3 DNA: TGTGCCAGCAGGTCTCCCGGGACAGGGGCACTTGGTCTGTACTTC
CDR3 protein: CASRSPGTGALGLYF

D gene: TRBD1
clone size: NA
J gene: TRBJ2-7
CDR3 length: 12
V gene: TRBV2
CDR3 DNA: TGTGCCAGCAGTGAGAGGGTTCAGGGGGTCCACTTC
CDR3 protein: CASSERVQGVHF

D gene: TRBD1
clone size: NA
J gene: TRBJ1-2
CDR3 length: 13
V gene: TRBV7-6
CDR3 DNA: TGTGCCAGCAGCTTAGGGACAGGGTACGGCTACACCTTC
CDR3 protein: CASSLGTGYGYTF

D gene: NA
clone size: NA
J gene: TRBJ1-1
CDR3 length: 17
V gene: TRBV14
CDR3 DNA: TGTGCCAGCAGCCAAGTCGTGGGGTGGCGGCACAGCGGAGAAGCTTTCTTT
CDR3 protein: CASSQVVGWRHSGEAFF

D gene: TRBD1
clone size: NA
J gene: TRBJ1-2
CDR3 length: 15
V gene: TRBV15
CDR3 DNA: TGTGCCACCAGCAGGGATAGGACAGGGAACTATGGCTACACCTTC
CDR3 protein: CATSRDRTGNYGYTF

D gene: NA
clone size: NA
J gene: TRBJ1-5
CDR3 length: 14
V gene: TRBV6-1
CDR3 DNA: TGTGCCAGCAGCCCGGACATCAGCAATCAGCCCCAGCATTTT
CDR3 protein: CASSPDISNQPQHF

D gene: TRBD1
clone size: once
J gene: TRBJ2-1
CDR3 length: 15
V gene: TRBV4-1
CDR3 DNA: TGCGCCAGCAGCCAAGGGGACAGGGAATACAATGAGCAGTTCTTC
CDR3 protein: CASSQGDREYNEQFF

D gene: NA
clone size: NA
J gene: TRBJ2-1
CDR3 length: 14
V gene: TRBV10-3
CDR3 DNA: TGTGCCACCGGAGTGCAGAGCTCCGACAATGAGCAGTTCTTC
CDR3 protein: CATGVQSSDNEQFF

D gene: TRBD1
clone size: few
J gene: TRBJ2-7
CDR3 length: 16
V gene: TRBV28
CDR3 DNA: TGTGCCAGCAGTTCTCCGGATGGCAGGGGGCTCTACGAGCAGTACTTC
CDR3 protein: CASSSPDGRGLYEQYF

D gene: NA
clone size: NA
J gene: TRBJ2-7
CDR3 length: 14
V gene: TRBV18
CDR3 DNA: TGTGCCAGCTCTCGCAAAGACTCCCCCTTTGAGCAGTACTTC
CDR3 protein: CASSRKDSPFEQYF

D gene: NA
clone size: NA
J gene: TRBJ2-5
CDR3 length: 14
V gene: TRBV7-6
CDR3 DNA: TGTGCCAGCAGCTCACCGTCAGGGGCGGGGACCCAGTACTTC
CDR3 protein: CASSSPSGAGTQYF

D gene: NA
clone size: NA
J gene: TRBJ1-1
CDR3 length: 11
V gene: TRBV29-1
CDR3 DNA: TGCAGCGTTGTAGGGGGATCGCGAGCTTTCTTT
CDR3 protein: CSVVGGSRAFF

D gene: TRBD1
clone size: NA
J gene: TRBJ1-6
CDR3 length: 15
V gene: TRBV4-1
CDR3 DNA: TGCGCCAGCAGCCAGCCGGGACAGGGGGGATCACCCCTCCACTTT
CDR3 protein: CASSQPGQGGSPLHF

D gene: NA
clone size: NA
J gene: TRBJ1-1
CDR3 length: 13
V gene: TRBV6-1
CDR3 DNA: TGTGCCAGCAGTCTGACTTGGAACACTGAAGCTTTCTTT
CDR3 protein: CASSLTWNTEAFF

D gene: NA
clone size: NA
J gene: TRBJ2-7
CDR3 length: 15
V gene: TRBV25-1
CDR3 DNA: TGTGCCAGCAGCCGGAGCGTGGGTCATTCCTACGAGCAGTACTTC
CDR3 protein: CASSRSVGHSYEQYF

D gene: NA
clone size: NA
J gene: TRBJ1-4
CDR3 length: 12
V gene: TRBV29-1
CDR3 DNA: TGCAGCGGAGGGATTGGGGATGAAAAACTGTTTTTT
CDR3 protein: CSGGIGDEKLFF

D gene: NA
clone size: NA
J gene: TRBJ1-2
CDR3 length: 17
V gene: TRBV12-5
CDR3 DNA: TGTGCTAGTGGTTTTTATCCGGAGGGCAGGGACGACTATGGCTACACCTTC
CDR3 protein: CASGFYPEGRDDYGYTF